Below are 23 T cell receptor beta chains sequenced from a single sample in a study of regulatory T cells in long-lasting Graves disease. As for time point: persistent/refractory GD, antithyroid drugs over 5 years with positive TRAb. PBMC RNA was the source of the TCR library. Researchers made TCR beta libraries by using iRepertoire HTBI primers and running Arm-PCR on CDR3 regions. TCRdb reanalysed the multiplex PCR reads using MiXCR and keeps one entry per CDR3 protein. This sample has around 400,000 distinct CDR3 sequences, with 23% found just once. Sequenced here: peripheral blood mononuclear cells (PBMCs), sampled when the disease was refractory, from a patient treated with antithyroid drugs. The receptor set was obtained from a woman aged 40 to 50 with Graves disease.

This clonotype was found many times. The gene calls are TRBV5-4 and TRBJ2-5; 7 bases map to TRBD2. Trimming took 5 bases from V and 0 from J; bases not matched to a gene: 13. The CDR3 sequence is 17 residues long. Germline assignment: CDR1 SGHNT and CDR2 YYREEE (reference sequence). CDR3: CASRDLPGTTYQETQYF. CDR3 nucleotide sequence: TGTGCCAGCAGGGACTTACCCGGGACTACCTACCAAGAGACCCAGTACTTC.

At least ten counts were recorded for this clonotype. The genes are TRBV11-2 and TRBJ1-1; D is unresolved. The germline V gene encodes CDR1 SGHAT and CDR2 FQNNGV. Trimming pared 7 bases from V and 1 base from J, leaving 19 bases between. The CDR3 covers 16 residues. The CDR3 DNA sequence: TGTGCCAGCAAGGTAGCAGGTCACTGGGGGAACACTGAAGCTTTCTTT. It yields the protein CASKVAGHWGNTEAFF. Complete variable domain (other parts from reference TRBV11-2 and TRBJ1-1): EAGVAQSPRYKIIEKRQSVAFWCNPISGHATLYWYQQILGQGPKLLIQFQNNGVVDDSQLPKDRFSAERLKGVDSTLKIQPAKLEDSAVYLCASKVAGHWGNTEAFFGQGTRLTVV.

A remark on this clonotype: A much larger clone differs by one base, so this may be a read error. V is TRBV28 and J is TRBJ1-2, with D perhaps matching TRBD1 (5 bases). V lost 6 bases and J lost 5, with 22 bases in between. This CDR3 is built from 16 residues. Germline V gene lookup returns CDR1 MDHEN and CDR2 SYDVKM. The CDR3 DNA reads as TGTGCCAGCAGCGTAACCCCCCTGGGACCAGGTTATGGCTACACCTTC. Translating gives CASSVTPLGPGYGYTF.

CDR3 bases: TGCAGTGCCCCTCTGGGACTGCTGTTGATTGAGCAGTTCTTC. Protein: CSAPLGLLLIEQFF. The chain uses TRBV20-1 and TRBJ2-1, with a possible D match to TRBD2 (6 bases). Trimming cost V 6 bases and J 9 bases, with 21 bases left between them. Germline CDR1 is DFQATT and CDR2 is SNEGSKA (reference sequence). The CDR3 runs 14 residues.

A note on this clonotype: A much larger clone differs by one base, so this may be a read error. CDR3 coding DNA: TGTGCCAGCAGCCTACCCGGGACAGGGGGTGGCTACACCTTC. Protein sequence: CASSLPGTGGGYTF. The V call is TRBV28, the J call TRBJ1-2, with 11 bases matching TRBD1. Germline CDR1 and CDR2: MDHEN and SYDVKM. The CDR3 covers 14 residues. V was clipped by 6 bases and J by 7 bases; unmatched bases: 7.

The chain links TRBV10-3 to TRBJ2-2, with D perhaps matching TRBD1 (7 bases). Germline V gene sequence: CDR1 ENHRY, CDR2 SYGVKD. The CDR3 has 14 residues. V lost 6 bases and J lost 5, with 13 bases in between. The DNA of the CDR3 is TGTGCCATCAGGGGGGGACAGAATACCGGGGAGCTGTTTTTT. It translates to CAIRGGQNTGELFF.

At least ten counts were recorded for this clonotype. This rearrangement joins TRBV28 to TRBJ2-7; D unclear. The CDR3 is 15 residues long. The germline gives CDR1 MDHEN, CDR2 SYDVKM. The ends were cut back, 10 bases at V and 0 bases at J, with 19 bases in the middle. The CDR3: CATASETDFSYEQYF. The CDR3 DNA follows: TGTGCCACCGCATCGGAGACCGATTTCTCCTACGAGCAGTACTTC.

This chain connects TRBV30 to TRBJ1-4; D is undetermined. Trimming shortened V by 6 bases and J by 4 bases, and 9 bases separated the two germline ends. Germline assignment: CDR1 GTSNPN and CDR2 SVGIG (reference sequence). This CDR3 is 12 amino acids long. The CDR3 spells CACGELNEKLFF. Here the CDR3 DNA reads TGTGCCTGCGGTGAACTTAATGAAAAACTGTTTTTT.

With regard to this clonotype: A read error may explain this, as a much larger clone is one base away. The CDR3 region has the DNA TGTGCCAGCCGTTATAACACCGGGGAGCTGTTTTTT. Translation gives CASRYNTGELFF. This chain joins TRBV28 and TRBJ2-2; no definite D call. CDR3 size: 12 residues. V dropped 8 bases and J dropped 2 bases, with 6 bases sitting between them. CDR1 and CDR2 from the germline V gene are MDHEN and SYDVKM.

This clonotype has just a few counts. This rearrangement joins TRBV6-2 or TRBV6-3 to TRBJ1-4; no reliable D call. Trimming cost V 0 bases and J 10 bases, with 15 bases left between them. Germline V gene sequence: CDR1 MNHEY, CDR2 SVGEGT. The CDR3 runs to 15 residues. CDR3 residues: CASSYSGEFTGKLFF. The CDR3 coding sequence is TGTGCCAGCAGTTACTCCGGGGAATTTACCGGAAAACTGTTTTTT.

This clonotype was counted only a few times. The V gene is TRBV19, the J gene TRBJ1-5; 7 bases fit TRBD1. The CDR3 runs to 17 residues. CDR1 LNHDA and CDR2 SQIVND come from the germline V gene (reference sequence). V gave up 5 bases and J gave up 0 bases; unmatched junction bases: 10. CDR3 protein: CASSFGRQGVSNQPQHF. In DNA form, the CDR3 reads TGTGCCAGTAGTTTCGGGAGACAGGGAGTTAGCAATCAGCCCCAGCATTTT.

This clonotype has a handful of counts. The CDR3 sequence is CSARKGGGAFF. CDR3 DNA: TGCAGTGCTAGGAAGGGAGGAGGAGCTTTCTTT. The rearrangement joins TRBV20-1 to TRBJ1-1; D ambiguous. Looked up from germline, CDR1 is DFQATT and CDR2 is SNEGSKA (reference sequence). The V end lost 3 bases, the J end lost 10 bases, and 12 bases lay between the germline ends. This CDR3 spans 11 amino acids.

The rearrangement links TRBV20-1 to TRBJ1-1; D is ambiguous. Germline V CDR1 and CDR2: DFQATT, SNEGSKA (reference sequence). The CDR3 extends over 12 amino acids. V was shortened by 7 bases and J by 0 bases, with 9 bases between the two germline ends. The CDR3 reads CSGRDLNTEAFF. CDR3 in DNA: TGCAGTGGTCGTGATCTGAACACTGAAGCTTTCTTT.

A note on this clonotype: Given the absence of the conserved phenylalanine or tryptophan at the CDR3 end, a read error is likely. The rearrangement joins TRBV20-1 to TRBJ2-7; a possible D gene is TRBD2 (6 bases). CDR1 and CDR2 (germline): DFQATT, SNEGSKA (reference sequence). The CDR3 contains 13 residues. V lost 5 bases to trimming and J lost 2 bases, with 13 bases between them. CDR3 residues: CSAFRDWTYEQYS. Written as DNA, the CDR3 is TGCAGTGCTTTCCGGGACTGGACCTACGAGCAGTACTCC.

The rearrangement uses TRBV3-1 and TRBJ2-1, with 7 bases aligning to TRBD2. There are 15 residues in the CDR3. CDR1 LGHDT and CDR2 YNNKEL come from the germline V gene (reference sequence). V shed 5 bases, J shed 13 bases, and the junction held 17 bases outside the gene matches. The CDR3 sequence: CASSTRSGGGGSQFF. CDR3 coding DNA: TGTGCCAGCAGCACGCGATCTGGAGGAGGCGGGAGTCAGTTCTTC.

This chain connects TRBV11-2 to TRBJ2-7; D gene uncertain. Looked up from germline, CDR1 is SGHAT and CDR2 is FQNNGV. This CDR3 spans 15 amino acids. Trimming took 4 bases from V and 0 from J, leaving 13 bases between them. The CDR3 sequence: CASSSNQGLSYEQYF. The CDR3 bases are TGTGCCAGCAGCTCTAATCAAGGCCTCTCCTACGAGCAGTACTTC.

The chain has TRBV12-3 or TRBV12-4 and TRBJ1-3; D is ambiguous. Trimming pared 5 bases from V and 4 bases from J, leaving 6 bases between. The CDR3 runs 12 residues. For the CDR3, the DNA is TGTGCCAGCAGTCCCCGCGGAAACACCATATATTTT. This codes for CASSPRGNTIYF.

This clonotype was counted at least ten times. The V and J genes are TRBV7-9 and TRBJ2-7; D gene uncertain. V was cut by 5 bases and J by 2 bases, with 7 bases left in between. This CDR3 has 12 residues. CDR1 and CDR2 (germline): SEHNR, FQNEAQ (reference sequence). The CDR3 protein is CASSKEAYEQYF. The CDR3 bases are TGTGCCAGCAGCAAAGAGGCCTACGAGCAGTACTTC.

This clonotype was observed at least ten times. This chain joins TRBV15 and TRBJ1-4; no clear D gene. Trimming shortened V by 1 base and J by 1 base, and 7 bases separated the two germline ends. Germline lookup yields CDR1 LNHNV and CDR2 YYDKDF (reference sequence). The CDR3 is 15 amino acids. CDR3 sequence: CATSRGTVTNEKLFF. Here the CDR3 DNA reads TGTGCCACCAGCAGAGGAACGGTAACTAATGAAAAACTGTTTTTT.

The V and J genes are TRBV12-5 and TRBJ2-1; 13 bases line up with TRBD2. There are 17 residues in the CDR3. CDR1 is LGHNT, CDR2 FRNRAP, per germline. V gave up 0 bases and J gave up 7 bases; unmatched junction bases: 6. CDR3 in DNA: TGTGCTAGTGGTTTGGTACTAGCGGGAGGGCCGCCGAATGAGCAGTTCTTC. Translating it yields CASGLVLAGGPPNEQFF. The variable domain in full, with the rest retrieved from reference TRBV12-5 and TRBJ2-1, is DARVTQTPRHKVTEMGQEVTMRCQPILGHNTVFWYRQTMMQGLELLAYFRNRAPLDDSGMPKDRFSAEMPDATLATLKIQPSEPRDSAVYFCASGLVLAGGPPNEQFFGPGTRLTVL.

For this clonotype: This may be a read error: a much more frequent sequence differs by one nucleotide. This chain joins TRBV6-5 and TRBJ2-7; 15 positions agree with TRBD2. The CDR3 is made up of 21 amino acids. The ends lost 4 bases at V and 1 base at J; junction bases unmatched: 17. Looked up from germline, CDR1 is MNHEY and CDR2 is SVGAGI. In DNA form, the CDR3 reads TGTGCCAGCAGTTCGCCCGCACCGGGACTAGCGGGAGGTATTCGGTCCTACGAGCAGTACTTC. Translation gives CASSSPAPGLAGGIRSYEQYF.

This clonotype came up many times. CDR3 coding DNA: TGTGCCAGCAGTTGGGGGCTCGCGAACACCGGGGAGCTGTTTTTT. It encodes CASSWGLANTGELFF. The chain has TRBV11-2 and TRBJ2-2, with a weak D call TRBD1 (6 bases). The CDR3 has 15 residues. Deletions cut 6 bases from V and 0 bases from J, with 11 bases between. The germline CDR1 and CDR2 sequences are SGHAT and FQNNGV.

This clonotype was detected many times. The chain recombines TRBV7-9 with TRBJ2-7, with 7 bases that match TRBD2. V was pared by 6 bases and J by 8 bases, with 13 bases of the junction left unmatched. CDR3 length: 14 amino acids. Germline CDR1 SEHNR, CDR2 FQNEAQ (reference sequence). CDR3 loop: CASRYQYERDKQYF. Here the CDR3 DNA reads TGTGCCAGCAGATACCAGTACGAGCGGGATAAGCAGTACTTC.